The sequence of this TCR beta chain was determined in a study of regulatory T cells in long-lasting Graves disease. This clonotype was observed at least ten times. Building the TCR beta libraries relied on iRepertoire HTBI primers, and CDR3 regions underwent Arm-PCR. A single record per CDR3 protein comes from TCRdb applying MiXCR to the multiplex PCR reads. The sample has 500,000 to 700,000 distinct CDR3 sequences; roughly 15% are singletons. The J segment lost 2 bases and the V segment lost 3 bases, leaving 4 bases of the junction unmatched. This CDR3 is built from 15 residues. CDR1 DFQATT and CDR2 SNEGSKA come from the germline V gene (reference sequence). Time point denoted: newly diagnosed GD, antithyroid drugs for less than 3 months. Extracted RNA from PBMCs served as the source of the TCR library. These data were also filed under a second study, of T cells in Graves' hyperthyroidism and ophthalmopathy.

The genes are TRBV20-1 and TRBJ2-3; 11 positions match TRBD2. The material was peripheral blood mononuclear cells (PBMCs), obtained at new diagnosis, from a patient treated with antithyroid drugs. The TCR was taken from a woman aged 25 to 39 with Graves disease. The CDR3 sequence: CSASLAGGLTDTQYF. The CDR3 DNA reads TGCAGTGCTAGTCTAGCGGGAGGCCTCACAGATACGCAGTATTTT.